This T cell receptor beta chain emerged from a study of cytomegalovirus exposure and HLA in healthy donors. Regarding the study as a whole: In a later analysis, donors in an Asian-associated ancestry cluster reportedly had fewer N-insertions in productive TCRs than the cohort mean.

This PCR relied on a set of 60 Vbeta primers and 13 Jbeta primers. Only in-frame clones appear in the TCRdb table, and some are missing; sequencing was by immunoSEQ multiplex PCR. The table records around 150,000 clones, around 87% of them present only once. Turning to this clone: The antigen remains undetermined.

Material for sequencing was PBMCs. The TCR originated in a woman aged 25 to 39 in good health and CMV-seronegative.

The chain's CDR3 is CASSESSDYEQYF. CDR3 sequence (DNA): TGCGCCAGCAGCGAATCTAGTGACTACGAGCAGTACTTC. The chain employs TRBV5-1 and TRBJ2-7; D gene ambiguous. Trimming pared 4 bases from V and 3 bases from J, leaving 11 bases between. Germline V gene lookup returns CDR1 SGHRS and CDR2 YFSETQ. The CDR3 runs to 13 residues. Filled out from reference TRBV5-1 and TRBJ2-7, the complete variable domain reads KAGVTQTPRYLIKTRGQQVTLSCSPISGHRSVSWYQQTPGQGLQFLFEYFSETQRNKGNFPGRFSGRQFSNSRSEMNVSTLELGDSALYLCASSESSDYEQYFGPGTRLTVT.